The present entry profiles one T cell receptor (beta chain) with its context. Profiling relied on immunoSEQ multiplex PCR, and the TCRdb table lists in-frame clones only, not all of them. The sample shows approximately 22,000 clones, 79% of them seen only once. The source of the sample is a study of glioma-infiltrating T cells after dendritic cell vaccination. This CDR3 contains 15 residues. V lost 4 bases to trimming and J lost 0 bases; unmatched junction nucleotides: 6. CDR1 is SGHRS, CDR2 YFSETQ, per germline. The source of this sequence is a human donor with glioblastoma. V gene TRBV5-1 combines with J gene TRBJ1-1; TRBD1 matches at 7 bases. The sequences come from blood, collected before dendritic cell vaccination. The CDR3 DNA reads as TGCGCCAGCAGCATACTCGGGACAGTGAACACTGAAGCTTTCTTT. It yields the protein CASSILGTVNTEAFF.